This T cell receptor (beta chain) was documented in a study of CD8 T cells in ankylosing spondylitis. Study results and limitations: Clones linked to disease, bearing a CD8+ phenotype, were relatively rare in peripheral blood.

Researchers built TCR beta libraries using quantitative 5'-RACE with molecular barcodes. In TCRdb, the 5' RACE reads were re-called with MiXCR into one record per CDR3 protein. Of some 250,000 distinct CDR3 sequences in the sample, roughly a quarter were seen once. To note about this clonotype: Its antigen remains unknown.

The CDR3 runs 17 residues. V trimming: 2 bases; J trimming: 0 bases; junction bases outside the gene matches: 10. In germline, CDR1 is DFQATT, CDR2 SNEGSKA (reference sequence). The source is a male donor with ankylosing spondylitis or in good health (not recorded which). V gene TRBV20-1 combines with J gene TRBJ2-3, with 8 bases aligning to TRBD2. Specimen: blood, either unsorted or a sorted T cell fraction (not recorded which). CDR3 protein: CSARWGGGSGSTDTQYF. CDR3 coding DNA: TGCAGTGCTAGATGGGGCGGGGGGAGCGGTAGCACAGATACGCAGTATTTT.